A single sample is the source of the 11 T cell receptor beta chains below, sequenced in a study of long-term antiretroviral therapy in people with HIV. With survey level as its setting, the immunoSEQ assay was v3.0. TCRdb's copy holds only in-frame clones and misses some; the assay was immunoSEQ multiplex PCR. The data hold some 45,000 clones, with about 89% observed a single time. This material consisted of unsorted PBMCs, taken 0.1 years before starting antiretroviral therapy. The receptors stem from a woman between 50 and 59 years old with HIV.

The rearrangement links TRBV5-6 to TRBJ2-5, with D possibly TRBD1 on 6 matching bases. There are 18 residues in the CDR3. Germline loops: CDR1 SGHDT, CDR2 YYEEEE. Trimming removed 3 bases at V and 4 bases at J, with 25 bases between. The CDR3 DNA is TGTGCCAGCAGCTACAGGGTCGGGGTAGTGGGGGCTCGAGAGACCCAGTACTTC. It encodes CASSYRVGVVGARETQYF.

J is TRBJ1-3 and V is TRBV5-6; D is ambiguous. Trimming took 4 bases from V and 0 from J, leaving 17 bases between them. Germline CDR1 SGHDT, CDR2 YYEEEE. This CDR3 spans 17 amino acids. The CDR3 DNA sequence: TGTGCCAGCAGCCTAGAGGTGGGAGAAATCTCTGGAAACACCATATATTTT. Amino acid sequence: CASSLEVGEISGNTIYF. The whole variable domain, filled in from reference TRBV5-6 and TRBJ1-3, reads DAGVTQSPTHLIKTRGQQVTLRCSPKSGHDTVSWYQQALGQGPQFIFQYYEEEERQRGNFPDRFSGHQFPNYSSELNVNALLLGDSALYLCASSLEVGEISGNTIYFGEGSWLTVV.

This rearrangement joins TRBV10-3 to TRBJ1-1; no clear D gene. Germline lookup yields CDR1 ENHRY and CDR2 SYGVKD. This CDR3 comprises 14 residues. Trimming stripped 6 bases from V and 1 base from J, with 12 bases between. The CDR3 DNA is TGTGCCATCAGCGAGAAACGGGGGAACACTGAAGCTTTCTTT. As protein: CAISEKRGNTEAFF.

The V call is TRBV11-2, the J call TRBJ2-1; TRBD2 might be the D (5 bases). The CDR3 has 14 residues. The V gene's germline CDR1 is SGHAT and CDR2 FQNNGV. V lost 5 bases and J lost 5, with 13 bases in between. CDR3 region: CASSPRVGDNEQFF. The CDR3 nucleotides read TGTGCCAGCAGCCCACGAGTCGGGGACAATGAGCAGTTCTTC.

The V and J genes are TRBV6-6 and TRBJ2-3; 10 bases fit TRBD2. J lost 2 bases, V lost 4 bases, and 3 bases had no gene match. The CDR3 covers 15 residues. Germline CDR1 MNHNY, CDR2 SVGAGI (reference sequence). In DNA, the CDR3 is TGTGCCAGCAGTTGGACTAGCGGAGACACAGATACGCAGTATTTT. It translates to CASSWTSGDTDTQYF.

The rearrangement uses TRBV20-1 and TRBJ2-7; possibly TRBD2 for D (5 bases). Germline CDR1 and CDR2: DFQATT and SNEGSKA (reference sequence). The CDR3 runs 11 residues. V dropped 5 bases and J dropped 4 bases, with 9 bases sitting between them. This CDR3 is CSAPRGYEQYF. CDR3 coding DNA: TGCAGTGCTCCGCGAGGGTACGAGCAGTACTTC.

The rearrangement links TRBV10-3 to TRBJ1-1; no firm D call. Germline V gives CDR1 ENHRY, CDR2 SYGVKD. The V end lost 9 bases, the J end lost 1 base, and 12 bases lay between the germline ends. There are 13 residues in the CDR3. CDR3 nucleotides: TGTGCCATAGAACGAGTCAAGAACACTGAAGCTTTCTTT. Translated, it gives CAIERVKNTEAFF.

V gene TRBV5-1 combines with J gene TRBJ2-1; D possibly corresponds to TRBD1 (6 bases). This CDR3 is built from 16 residues. Germline values: CDR1 SGHRS, CDR2 YFSETQ. V was pared by 2 bases and J by 0 bases, with 12 bases between. CDR3 residues: CASSFVTGLSYNEQFF. CDR3 DNA: TGCGCCAGCAGCTTTGTGACAGGTCTCTCCTACAATGAGCAGTTCTTC.

The rearrangement uses TRBV5-4 and TRBJ2-1, with D perhaps TRBD1 or TRBD2 (6 bases each). V lost 2 bases and J lost 9, with 12 bases in between. Germline V gene data show CDR1 as SGHNT and CDR2 as YYREEE (reference sequence). The length of the CDR3 is 13 residues. CDR3 region: CASSFKGGGEQFF. CDR3 DNA: TGTGCCAGCAGCTTCAAGGGGGGCGGTGAGCAGTTCTTC.

The chain joins TRBV19 to TRBJ1-5; D possibly corresponds to TRBD1 (5 bases). This CDR3 contains 15 residues. Trimming took 5 bases from V and 6 from J, leaving 17 bases between them. CDR1 and CDR2 (germline): LNHDA, SQIVND (reference sequence). Here the CDR3 DNA reads TGTGCCAGTAGTCGCATCCGGGACCAGGGTCAGCCCCAGCATTTT. Protein: CASSRIRDQGQPQHF.

This chain uses TRBV19 with TRBJ1-1, with TRBD1 identical over 8 bases. Germline V gives CDR1 LNHDA, CDR2 SQIVND (reference sequence). V was pared by 5 bases and J by 1 base, with 15 bases of the junction left unmatched. The CDR3 has 18 residues. CDR3 nucleotides: TGTGCCAGTAGTCTGAGCGGACAGGGCCGTCGGGGGAACACTGAAGCTTTCTTT. Residues: CASSLSGQGRRGNTEAFF.